This section outlines one T cell receptor (beta chain) sequence together with its context. Its target is unknown. The data were taken from a study of T cell responses to AZD1222 COVID-19 vaccine. General study findings and limits: With dominance at 160-218 and 743-854, vaccine-associated CD4 TCRs spanned spike. Targeting of unmutated variant regions was reportedly seen in nearly half of spike-specific TCRs.

Trimming stripped 4 bases from V and 3 bases from J, with 14 bases between. The CDR3 has 14 residues. Germline CDR1 reads SGHNT; CDR2 reads YYREEE (reference sequence). Some clones are missing from TCRdb's copy, which holds only in-frame ones; the method was immunoSEQ multiplex PCR. The data show about 150,000 clones, with about 92% seen just once and roughly 3.5% held by the top ten. This chain uses TRBV5-4 with TRBJ2-7; TRBD2 is a possible D gene (5 bases). Sequencing used peripheral blood, obtained 28 days after the second AZD1222 dose. The receptor comes from an adult who received the AZD1222 COVID-19 vaccine. The CDR3 coding sequence is TGTGCCAGCAGCCCCGCAGGACTGTTCTACGAGCAGTACTTC. It specifies CASSPAGLFYEQYF.